These 4 T cell receptor beta chains originate from one sample sequenced in a study of CD8 T cells in Susac syndrome. With random hexamers, about 0.45 to 1 ug RNA was reverse transcribed. TCRdb fed the immunoSEQ multiplex PCR reads into MiXCR, producing one record per CDR3 protein. In the table there are some 200,000 distinct CDR3 sequences, approximately 96% of which are singletons. Input material: CD4+ T cells from PBMCs. Receptors were obtained from a human donor with Susac syndrome.

This sequence joins TRBV18 and TRBJ2-2, with D maybe TRBD2 (7 bases). The germline V gene encodes CDR1 KGHSH and CDR2 LQKENI. Trimming removed 1 base from V and 0 bases from J, with 18 bases in between. The length of the CDR3 is 19 residues. The CDR3 here is CASSPRSPLGGPNTGELFF. The CDR3 DNA reads TGTGCCAGCTCACCACGGTCCCCGCTGGGGGGGCCGAACACCGGGGAGCTGTTTTTT.

This clonotype showed up just once. This chain's CDR3 is CSARSPLATEQYF. The CDR3, as DNA: TGCAGTGCTAGATCTCCACTAGCGACCGAGCAGTACTTC. The rearrangement joins TRBV20-1 to TRBJ2-7; 7 bases align to TRBD2. V dropped 2 bases and J dropped 6; count of bases not matched to a gene: 7. Germline V CDR1 and CDR2: DFQATT, SNEGSKA (reference sequence). This CDR3 is 13 amino acids long.

This chain joins TRBV5-1 and TRBJ2-7; D is unclear. CDR3 length equals 13 residues. V lost 0 bases and J 6 bases, leaving 10 bases between the germline ends. Germline V gives CDR1 SGHRS, CDR2 YFSETQ. CDR3 residues: CASSLGQLSEQYF. CDR3 sequence (DNA): TGCGCCAGCAGCTTGGGACAATTGAGCGAGCAGTACTTC. Full variable domain (rest looked up from reference TRBV5-1 and TRBJ2-7): KAGVTQTPRYLIKTRGQQVTLSCSPISGHRSVSWYQQTPGQGLQFLFEYFSETQRNKGNFPGRFSGRQFSNSRSEMNVSTLELGDSALYLCASSLGQLSEQYFGPGTRLTVT.

The J gene is TRBJ2-5, the V gene TRBV30, with 8 bases aligning to TRBD2. CDR1 and CDR2 (germline): GTSNPN, SVGIG (reference sequence). V shed 1 base and J 2 bases; nucleotides not matched to a gene: 6. The CDR3 length is 15 residues. The CDR3: CAWSARGGNQETQYF. The CDR3 bases are TGTGCCTGGAGTGCCCGGGGGGGCAATCAAGAGACCCAGTACTTC.